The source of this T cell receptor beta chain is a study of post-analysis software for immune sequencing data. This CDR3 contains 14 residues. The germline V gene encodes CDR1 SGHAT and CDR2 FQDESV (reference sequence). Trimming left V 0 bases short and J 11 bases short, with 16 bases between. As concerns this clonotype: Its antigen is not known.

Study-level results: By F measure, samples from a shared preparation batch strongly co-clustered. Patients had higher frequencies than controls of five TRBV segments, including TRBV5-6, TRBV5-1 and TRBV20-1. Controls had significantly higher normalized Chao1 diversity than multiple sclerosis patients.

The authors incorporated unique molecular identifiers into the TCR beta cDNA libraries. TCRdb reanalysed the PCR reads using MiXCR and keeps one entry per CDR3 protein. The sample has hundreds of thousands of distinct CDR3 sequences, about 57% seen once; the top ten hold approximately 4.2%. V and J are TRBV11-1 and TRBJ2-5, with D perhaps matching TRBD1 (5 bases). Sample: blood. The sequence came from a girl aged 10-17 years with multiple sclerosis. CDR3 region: CASSLARTSGEQYF. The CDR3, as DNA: TGTGCCAGCAGCTTAGCTAGGACATCGGGTGAGCAGTACTTC.